This is a list of T cell receptor beta chains from one sample in a study of cytomegalovirus exposure and HLA in healthy donors. Generated by immunoSEQ multiplex PCR, the TCRdb table keeps only in-frame clones and is missing some. The sample has about 160,000 clones; over 85% are singletons. Sequenced input: PBMCs. These receptors originate from a man between 18 and 35 years old in good health and CMV-seropositive. Each CDR3 is given with its conserved first and last residue. The order of the fields is clone size, V gene, D gene, J gene, CDR3 length, CDR3 DNA, CDR3 protein. A D gene is named only where the DNA matches it firmly. A row's size may be missing; if present it is once, few, many or a size class.

>NA|TRBV10-3|NA|TRBJ1-5|15
TGTGCCACCCAACCAGAGAGGGGGAGCAATCAGCCCCAGCATTTT
CATQPERGSNQPQHF
>NA|TRBV5-1|NA|TRBJ2-2|15
TGCGCCAGCAGCCTACGACAGTCGAACACCGGGGAGCTGTTTTTT
CASSLRQSNTGELFF
>NA|TRBV20-1|NA|TRBJ2-1|11
TGCAGTGCTGGCCAACCGGGTGAGCAGTTCTTC
CSAGQPGEQFF
>NA|TRBV6-4|TRBD2|TRBJ2-7|13
TGTGCCAGCAGCGCCGGGACTATCTACGAGCAGTACTTC
CASSAGTIYEQYF
>NA|TRBV28|NA|TRBJ1-5|14
TGTGCCAGCAGATCAGCGGGGGTTAATCAGCCCCAGCATTTT
CASRSAGVNQPQHF
>NA|TRBV19|NA|TRBJ1-3|14
TGTGCCAGTAGTATAAGCGCTACCCGGAACACCATATATTTT
CASSISATRNTIYF
>NA|TRBV27|TRBD1|TRBJ1-2|14
TGTGCCAGCAGTTTACAGGGGGCCCAGGGTGGCTACACCTTC
CASSLQGAQGGYTF
>NA|TRBV2|NA|TRBJ2-3|15
TGTGCCAGCAGTGAAGGCAGGGGGGTCACAGATACGCAGTATTTT
CASSEGRGVTDTQYF
>NA|TRBV7-2|TRBD1|TRBJ1-2|14
TGTGCCAGCAGCAACTCGGGACAGGCCTATGGCTACACCTTC
CASSNSGQAYGYTF
>NA|TRBV7-9|TRBD1|TRBJ2-1|15
TGTGCCAGCAGCTCAGCCCAGGGGGCGAGGAATGAGCAGTTCTTC
CASSSAQGARNEQFF
>NA|TRBV4-1|NA|TRBJ1-4|13
TGCGCCAGCAGCCTGACAGTTAATGAAAAACTGTTTTTT
CASSLTVNEKLFF
>NA|TRBV29-1|NA|TRBJ2-3|12
TGCAGCGACGAACTGAGCACAGATACGCAGTATTTT
CSDELSTDTQYF
>NA|TRBV5-1|TRBD2|TRBJ2-1|15
TGCGCCAGCAGCTTGATCACTAGCGGACACAATGAGCAGTTCTTC
CASSLITSGHNEQFF
>once|TRBV10-3|NA|TRBJ2-7|12
TGTGCCATCAGTGAACAGGGCTACGAGCAGTACTTC
CAISEQGYEQYF
>NA|TRBV19|TRBD1|TRBJ1-1|15
TGTGCCAGTACCAGGACAGGATCGGGGAACACTGAAGCTTTCTTT
CASTRTGSGNTEAFF
>NA|TRBV1|NA|TRBJ2-5|15
TGCACCAGCAGCCAAGAGCCAGCCTACGGGGAGACCCAGTACTTC
CTSSQEPAYGETQYF
>NA|TRBV4-1|NA|TRBJ1-1|14
TGCGCCAGCCGGTCGTGGACAGCGAACACTGAAGCTTTCTTT
CASRSWTANTEAFF
>NA|TRBV28|NA|TRBJ1-2|16
TGTGCCAGCAGTTCCCGGACAGCCAGCACCCTCTATGGCTACACCTTC
CASSSRTASTLYGYTF
>NA|TRBV10-1|TRBD1|TRBJ2-6|18
TGCGCCAGCAGTAGGACAGGGAAGGCCCACTCTGGGGCCAACGTCCTGACTTTC
CASSRTGKAHSGANVLTF
>NA|TRBV5-4|NA|TRBJ2-3|16
TGTGCCAGCAGAGCCGGGTCCCCGATTAGCACAGATACGCAGTATTTT
CASRAGSPISTDTQYF
>NA|TRBV19|TRBD1|TRBJ1-2|15
TGTGCCAGTAGTATAGGGGACAGGGGGTATGGCGGCTACACCTTC
CASSIGDRGYGGYTF
>NA|TRBV7-9|NA|TRBJ2-2|14
TGTGCCAGCAGCACGCAGGGGTCCACCGGGGAGCTGTTTTTT
CASSTQGSTGELFF
>NA|TRBV7-3|NA|TRBJ1-1|14
TGTGCCAGCAGCTTATCCTCGGTGAACACTGAAGCTTTCTTT
CASSLSSVNTEAFF
>NA|TRBV6-4|TRBD2|TRBJ2-1|16
TGTGCCAGCATTAATCCGGGACTACTTCGTTACAATGAGCAGTTCTTC
CASINPGLLRYNEQFF
>NA|TRBV11-2|NA|TRBJ2-5|15
TGTGCCAGCAGCTTAGTGATCAGGGGGGACGGGACCCAGTACTTC
CASSLVIRGDGTQYF
>NA|TRBV7-8|TRBD2|TRBJ2-3|16
TGTGCCAGCAGCCTCGGGACTAGCGGGAGAACAGATACGCAGTATTTT
CASSLGTSGRTDTQYF
>NA|TRBV7-9|TRBD1|TRBJ2-5|14
TGTGCCAGCAGCTTTAGGGGGCGCCAAGAGACCCAGTACTTC
CASSFRGRQETQYF